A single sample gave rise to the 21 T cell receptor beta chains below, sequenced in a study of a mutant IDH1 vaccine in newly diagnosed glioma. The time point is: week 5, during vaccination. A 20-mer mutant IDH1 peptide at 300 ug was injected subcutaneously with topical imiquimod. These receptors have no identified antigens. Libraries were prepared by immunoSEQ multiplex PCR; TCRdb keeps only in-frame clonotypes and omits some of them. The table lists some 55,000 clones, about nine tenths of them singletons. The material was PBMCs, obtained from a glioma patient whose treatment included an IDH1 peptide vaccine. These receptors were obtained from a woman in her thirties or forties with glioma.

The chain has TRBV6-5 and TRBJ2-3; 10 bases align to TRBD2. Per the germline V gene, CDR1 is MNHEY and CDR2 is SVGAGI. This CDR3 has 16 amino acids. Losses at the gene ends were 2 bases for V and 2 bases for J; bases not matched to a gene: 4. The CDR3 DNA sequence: TGTGCCAGCAGTTACGAGCGGGGGGGCGTCACAGATACGCAGTATTTT. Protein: CASSYERGGVTDTQYF.

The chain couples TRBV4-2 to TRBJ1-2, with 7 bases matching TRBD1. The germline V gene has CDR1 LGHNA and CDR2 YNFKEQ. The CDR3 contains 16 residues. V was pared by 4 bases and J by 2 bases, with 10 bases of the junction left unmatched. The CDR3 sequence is CASSPSGGQLNYGYTF. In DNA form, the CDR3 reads TGTGCCAGCAGCCCCTCCGGGGGACAGCTCAACTATGGCTACACCTTC.

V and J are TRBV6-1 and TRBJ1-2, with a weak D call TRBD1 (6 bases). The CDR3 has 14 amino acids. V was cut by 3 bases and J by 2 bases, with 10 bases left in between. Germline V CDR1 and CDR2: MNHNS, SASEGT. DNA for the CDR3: TGTGCCAGCAGTGATGTCGACAGGAACTATGGCTACACCTTC. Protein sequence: CASSDVDRNYGYTF.

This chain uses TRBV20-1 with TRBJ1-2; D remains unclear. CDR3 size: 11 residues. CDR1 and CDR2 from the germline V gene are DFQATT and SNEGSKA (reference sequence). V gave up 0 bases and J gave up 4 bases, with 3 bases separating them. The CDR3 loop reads CSAREVYGYTF. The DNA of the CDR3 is TGCAGTGCTAGAGAGGTCTATGGCTACACCTTC.

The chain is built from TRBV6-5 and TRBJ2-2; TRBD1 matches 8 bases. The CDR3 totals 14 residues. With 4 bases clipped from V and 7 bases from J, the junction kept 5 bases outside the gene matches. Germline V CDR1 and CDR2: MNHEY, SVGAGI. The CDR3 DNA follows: TGTGCCAGCAGTTCCGGACAGGGAGTCGGGGAGCTGTTTTTT. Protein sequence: CASSSGQGVGELFF.

This CDR3 is CAWSNGRMNTEAFF. The CDR3 DNA sequence: TGTGCCTGGAGCAACGGGCGAATGAACACTGAAGCTTTCTTT. The rearrangement joins TRBV30 to TRBJ1-1; D unclear. This CDR3 is 14 amino acids long. The germline V gene has CDR1 GTSNPN and CDR2 SVGIG (reference sequence). Trimming shortened V by 3 bases and J by 0 bases, and 11 bases separated the two germline ends.

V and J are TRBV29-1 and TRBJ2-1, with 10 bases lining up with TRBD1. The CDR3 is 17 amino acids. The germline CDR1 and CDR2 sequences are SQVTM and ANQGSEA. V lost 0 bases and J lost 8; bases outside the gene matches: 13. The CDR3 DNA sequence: TGCAGCGTTGAAGACCTACTAGGGACAGGGGTTTCGGATGAGCAGTTCTTC. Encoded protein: CSVEDLLGTGVSDEQFF.

The CDR3 DNA reads as TGTGCCAGCAGTGCGGGACCGATCGTCTATGGCTACACCTTC. It encodes CASSAGPIVYGYTF. This rearrangement joins TRBV6-5 to TRBJ1-2; TRBD1 might be the D (5 bases). Trimming left V 5 bases short and J 4 bases short, with 14 bases between. CDR1 and CDR2 from the germline V gene are MNHEY and SVGAGI. The CDR3 loop spans 14 amino acids.

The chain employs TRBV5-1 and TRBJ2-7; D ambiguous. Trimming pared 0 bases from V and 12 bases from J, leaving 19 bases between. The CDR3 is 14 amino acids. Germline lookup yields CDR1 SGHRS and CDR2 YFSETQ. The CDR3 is CASSLDSRGYNRYF. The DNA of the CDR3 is TGCGCCAGCAGCTTGGATTCCCGAGGCTACAACCGGTACTTC.

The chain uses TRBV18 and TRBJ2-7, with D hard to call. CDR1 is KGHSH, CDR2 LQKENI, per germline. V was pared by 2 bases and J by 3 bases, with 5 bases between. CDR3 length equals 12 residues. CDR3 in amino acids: CASSPEGYEQYF. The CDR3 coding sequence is TGTGCCAGCTCACCAGAAGGCTACGAGCAGTACTTC.

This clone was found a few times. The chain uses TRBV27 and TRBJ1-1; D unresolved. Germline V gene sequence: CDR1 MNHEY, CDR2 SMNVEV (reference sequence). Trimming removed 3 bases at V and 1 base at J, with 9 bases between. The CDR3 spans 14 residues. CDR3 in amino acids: CASSFFAGNTEAFF. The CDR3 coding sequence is TGTGCCAGCAGTTTTTTCGCCGGGAACACTGAAGCTTTCTTT.

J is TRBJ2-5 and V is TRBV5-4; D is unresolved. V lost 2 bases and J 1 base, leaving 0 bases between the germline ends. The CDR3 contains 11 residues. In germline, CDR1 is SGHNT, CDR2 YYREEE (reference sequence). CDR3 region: CASSFQETQYF. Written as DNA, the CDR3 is TGTGCCAGCAGCTTCCAAGAGACCCAGTACTTC.

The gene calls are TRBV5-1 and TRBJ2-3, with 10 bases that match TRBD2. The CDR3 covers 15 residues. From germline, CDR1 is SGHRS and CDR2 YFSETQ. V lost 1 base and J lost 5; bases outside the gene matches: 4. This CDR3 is CASSLRLAGEDTQYF. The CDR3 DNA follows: TGCGCCAGCAGCTTGAGGCTAGCGGGAGAAGATACGCAGTATTTT.

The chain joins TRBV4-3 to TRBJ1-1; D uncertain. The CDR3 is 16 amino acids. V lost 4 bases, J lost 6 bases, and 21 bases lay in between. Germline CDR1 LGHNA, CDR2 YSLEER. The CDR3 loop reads CASSPPAGGGMAEAFF. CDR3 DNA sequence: TGCGCCAGCAGCCCTCCTGCTGGCGGAGGGATGGCTGAAGCTTTCTTT.

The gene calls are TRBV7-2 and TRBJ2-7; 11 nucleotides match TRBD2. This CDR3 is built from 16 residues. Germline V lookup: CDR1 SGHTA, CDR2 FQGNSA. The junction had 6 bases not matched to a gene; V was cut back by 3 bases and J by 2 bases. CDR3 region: CASSFYGTSGAYEQYF. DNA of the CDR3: TGTGCCAGCAGCTTTTACGGGACTAGCGGTGCCTACGAGCAGTACTTC. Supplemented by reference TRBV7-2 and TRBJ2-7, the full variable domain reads GAGVSQSPSNKVTEKGKDVELRCDPISGHTALYWYRQSLGQGLEFLIYFQGNSAPDKSGLPSDRFSAERTGGSVSTLTIQRTQQEDSAVYLCASSFYGTSGAYEQYFGPGTRLTVT.

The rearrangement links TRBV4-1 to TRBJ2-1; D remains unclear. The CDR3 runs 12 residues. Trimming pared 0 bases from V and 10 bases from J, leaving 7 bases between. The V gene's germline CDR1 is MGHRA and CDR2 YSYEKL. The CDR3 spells CASSQDLGEQFF. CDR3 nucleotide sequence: TGCGCCAGCAGCCAAGACCTGGGAGAGCAGTTCTTC.

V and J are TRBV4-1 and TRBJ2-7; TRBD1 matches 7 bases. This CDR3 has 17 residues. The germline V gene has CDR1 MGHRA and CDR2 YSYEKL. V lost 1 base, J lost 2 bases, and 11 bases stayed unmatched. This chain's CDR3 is CASSQAFQDRNPYEQYF. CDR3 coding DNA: TGCGCCAGCAGCCAAGCTTTTCAGGACAGGAACCCCTACGAGCAGTACTTC.

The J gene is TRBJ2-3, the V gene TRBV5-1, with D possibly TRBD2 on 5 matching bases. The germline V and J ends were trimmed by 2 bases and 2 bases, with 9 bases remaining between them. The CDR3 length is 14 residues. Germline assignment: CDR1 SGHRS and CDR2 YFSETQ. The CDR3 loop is CASSFRADTDTQYF. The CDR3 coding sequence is TGCGCCAGCAGCTTCAGAGCGGACACAGATACGCAGTATTTT.

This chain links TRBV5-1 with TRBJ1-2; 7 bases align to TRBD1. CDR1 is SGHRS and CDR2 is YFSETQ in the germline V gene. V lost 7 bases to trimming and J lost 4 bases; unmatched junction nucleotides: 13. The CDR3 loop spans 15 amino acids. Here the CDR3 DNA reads TGCGCCAGCCGAAGCACAGGGGCCTTGGGCTATGGCTACACCTTC. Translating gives CASRSTGALGYGYTF.

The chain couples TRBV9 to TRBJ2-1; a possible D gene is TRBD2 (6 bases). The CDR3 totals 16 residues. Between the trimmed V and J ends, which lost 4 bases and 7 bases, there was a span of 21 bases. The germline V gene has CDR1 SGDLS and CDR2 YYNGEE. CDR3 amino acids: CASSPTEGFSFNEQFF. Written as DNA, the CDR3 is TGTGCCAGCAGCCCTACGGAGGGTTTCTCATTTAATGAGCAGTTCTTC.

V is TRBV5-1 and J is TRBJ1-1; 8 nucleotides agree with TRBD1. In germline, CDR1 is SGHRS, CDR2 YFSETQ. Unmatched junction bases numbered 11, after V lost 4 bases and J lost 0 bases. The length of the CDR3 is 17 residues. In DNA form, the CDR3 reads TGCGCCAGCAGCCTAAACCCCGGGACAGGAATGAACACTGAAGCTTTCTTT. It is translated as CASSLNPGTGMNTEAFF.